The 17 T cell receptor beta chains listed next were all sequenced from one sample in a study of blood T cell repertoires in COVID-19. Assay used: immunoSEQ multiplex PCR; TCRdb lists only in-frame clones, some missing. This table holds 55,000 to 85,000 clones, around 88% found once. The specimen was peripheral blood. The receptor set was obtained from a human donor in a cohort sampled during active COVID-19.

This rearrangement joins TRBV2 to TRBJ1-1; no clear D. Trimming cost V 3 bases and J 9 bases, with 11 bases left between them. The CDR3 is made up of 12 amino acids. The germline gives CDR1 SNHLY, CDR2 FYNNEI. DNA of the CDR3: TGTGCCAGCAGTGATGAGGGCCTCAAAGCTTTCTTT. Translated: CASSDEGLKAFF.

The V call is TRBV20-1, the J call TRBJ2-1; D is undetermined. CDR3 size: 11 residues. The germline V gene encodes CDR1 DFQATT and CDR2 SNEGSKA (reference sequence). Between the trimmed V and J ends, which lost 1 base and 12 bases, there was a span of 10 bases. For the CDR3, the DNA is TGCAGTGCTAGAGGGGCGAGTGGGCAGTTCTTC. As protein: CSARGASGQFF.

The V gene is TRBV4-1, the J gene TRBJ2-7, with 8 positions matching TRBD2. Germline V gene lookup returns CDR1 MGHRA and CDR2 YSYEKL. V shed 4 bases, J shed 9 bases, and the junction held 11 bases outside the gene matches. This CDR3 is built from 14 residues. The CDR3, as DNA: TGCGCCAGCAGCCCCGGACTAGCCCCTGGGCTGCAGTACTTC. It yields the protein CASSPGLAPGLQYF.

The chain recombines TRBV30 with TRBJ2-5; a possible D gene is TRBD2 (5 bases). Trimming pared 0 bases from V and 2 bases from J, leaving 7 bases between. In germline, CDR1 is GTSNPN, CDR2 SVGIG (reference sequence). CDR3 length: 13 amino acids. CDR3 DNA: TGTGCCTGGAGTGTTCGGGGTCAAGAGACCCAGTACTTC. Protein sequence: CAWSVRGQETQYF.

V gene TRBV13 combines with J gene TRBJ1-1; no clear D gene. The CDR3 is 14 residues long. Germline-derived CDR1 and CDR2 are PRHDT and FYEKMQ (reference sequence). V was trimmed by 0 bases and J by 1 base, leaving 6 bases between them. CDR3 sequence: CASSLGQPNTEAFF. The CDR3 DNA reads as TGTGCCAGCAGCTTAGGACAGCCGAACACTGAAGCTTTCTTT.

The chain carries TRBV5-8 and TRBJ2-5; 7 bases fit TRBD1. Trimming at V came to 0 bases and at J to 2 bases, leaving 4 bases not matched to a gene. The V gene's germline CDR1 is SGHTS and CDR2 YDEGEE. The CDR3 covers 15 residues. CDR3 amino acids: CASSLGTGEQETQYF. CDR3 nucleotide sequence: TGTGCCAGCAGCTTGGGGACAGGTGAACAAGAGACCCAGTACTTC.

The rearrangement joins TRBV3-1 (or the pseudogene TRBV3-2) to TRBJ2-1; D is possibly TRBD2 (5 bases). CDR3 size: 15 residues. The germline gives CDR1 LGHDT, CDR2 YNNKEL (reference sequence). The V end was cut by 2 bases, the J end by 7 bases, with 15 bases between. The CDR3 nucleotides are TGTGCCAGCAGCCAATTTACGGGGTTAAGGAATGAGCAGTTCTTC. It yields the protein CASSQFTGLRNEQFF.

This chain joins TRBV7-8 and TRBJ1-2; 7 bases match TRBD1. CDR1 SGHVS and CDR2 FQNEAQ come from the germline V gene. The CDR3 runs 13 residues. V dropped 1 base and J dropped 7; count of bases not matched to a gene: 3. The CDR3 sequence: CASSLGSGGGYTF. CDR3 nucleotides: TGTGCCAGCAGCTTAGGGTCAGGGGGTGGCTACACCTTC.

V and J are TRBV27 and TRBJ1-4, with a possible D match to TRBD1 (6 bases). Germline lookup yields CDR1 MNHEY and CDR2 SMNVEV (reference sequence). Trimming took 8 bases from V and 0 from J, leaving 10 bases between them. The CDR3 is made up of 14 amino acids. CDR3 loop: CASARQATNEKLFF. The CDR3 coding sequence is TGTGCCAGCGCTAGACAGGCAACTAATGAAAAACTGTTTTTT.

This sequence joins TRBV6-5 and TRBJ1-4; TRBD1 matches at 8 bases. Germline lookup yields CDR1 MNHEY and CDR2 SVGAGI. The CDR3 extends over 15 amino acids. V lost 6 bases, J lost 3 bases, and 6 bases stayed unmatched. In nucleotides, the CDR3 is TGTGCCAGCAGCCGCACGGGACAGGCTAATGAAAAACTGTTTTTT. Translating gives CASSRTGQANEKLFF.

The chain links TRBV6-6 to TRBJ2-3; tentatively, D is TRBD1 (5 bases). Trimming removed 4 bases from V and 0 bases from J, with 14 bases in between. The CDR3 is made up of 16 amino acids. CDR1 is MNHNY, CDR2 SVGAGI, per germline (reference sequence). CDR3 bases: TGTGCCAGCAGTTTTGGGCAGGGCCCTAGCACAGATACGCAGTATTTT. Amino acid sequence: CASSFGQGPSTDTQYF.

V gene TRBV5-1 combines with J gene TRBJ2-7; TRBD2 matches 7 bases. The J segment lost 1 base and the V segment lost 4 bases, leaving 14 bases of the junction unmatched. Germline CDR1 is SGHRS and CDR2 is YFSETQ. This CDR3 has 17 residues. The CDR3 DNA sequence: TGCGCCAGCAGCCCCCAAACGGGGGGACCCATTTCCTACGAGCAGTACTTC. As protein: CASSPQTGGPISYEQYF.

This sequence joins TRBV9 and TRBJ2-2; D is undetermined. Trimming took off 0 bases at V and 5 bases at J, with 8 bases between the two ends. Germline V gene sequence: CDR1 SGDLS, CDR2 YYNGEE. The CDR3 loop spans 14 amino acids. The CDR3 sequence is CASSVGPQTGELFF. CDR3 sequence (DNA): TGTGCCAGCAGCGTAGGCCCACAAACCGGGGAGCTGTTTTTT.

The rearrangement links TRBV2 to TRBJ2-5, with D maybe TRBD2 (6 bases). This CDR3 is built from 18 residues. Looked up from germline, CDR1 is SNHLY and CDR2 is FYNNEI. V was cut by 0 bases and J by 6 bases, with 23 bases left in between. The chain's CDR3 is CASSEALSKDGGEKTQYF. The CDR3 bases are TGTGCCAGCAGTGAAGCCCTGAGCAAGGACGGCGGGGAGAAGACCCAGTACTTC.

The chain joins TRBV19 to TRBJ1-6; TRBD1 aligns across 9 bases. With V trimmed by 4 bases and J by 7 bases, 8 bases remained unmatched. This CDR3 region has 16 residues. CDR1 is LNHDA and CDR2 is SQIVND in the germline V gene (reference sequence). CDR3 coding DNA: TGTGCCAGTAGTAATCGGGGACAGGGAGTGAATTCACCCCTCCACTTT. Translation gives CASSNRGQGVNSPLHF.

The chain uses TRBV6-5 and TRBJ1-2, with D hard to call. The germline V gene encodes CDR1 MNHEY and CDR2 SVGAGI. CDR3 length: 13 amino acids. V was cut by 4 bases and J by 4 bases, with 10 bases left in between. The CDR3 loop is CASSSPSGYGYTF. The CDR3 nucleotides read TGTGCCAGCAGTTCACCGTCGGGCTATGGCTACACCTTC.

The V and J genes are TRBV23-1 and TRBJ2-1, with 11 nucleotides matching TRBD2. TRBV23-1 belongs to the ORF category, with a function that is uncertain. V shed 4 bases, J shed 5 bases, and the junction held 4 bases outside the gene matches. CDR3 length: 15 amino acids. CDR3 loop: CASSPLAGANNEQFF. The CDR3 DNA reads as TGCGCCAGCAGTCCACTAGCGGGGGCCAACAATGAGCAGTTCTTC.